This T cell receptor (beta chain) was identified in a study of human T cells and chemical hapten exposure. Unique molecular identifiers were linked by the library to individual cDNA molecules. TCRdb reanalysed the RACE reads using MiXCR and keeps one entry per CDR3 protein. The sample shows some 110,000 distinct CDR3 sequences, under 40% of them seen only once. In regard to this clonotype: The antigen remains unidentified.

Indicated time point: patch test 3, about 24 weeks after DPC sensitization. As to treatment: therapeutic diphenylcyclopropenone sensitization with weekly scalp DPC. Study-wide findings and caveats: Expanded TCRs produced significantly more large CDR3 similarity clusters than controls did.

The source of this sequence is a man aged 35 to 55 with alopecia areata. Some clones in this sample may be carry-over from other donors' samples. Sequencing was performed on whole blood, taken in connection with sensitization to the hapten diphenylcyclopropenone (DPC).

The CDR3 protein is CASSSGLAGAQDTQYF. The CDR3, as DNA: TGTGCCAGCAGTTCCGGACTAGCGGGAGCCCAAGATACGCAGTATTTT. The chain joins TRBV2 to TRBJ2-3; 13 bases map to TRBD2. After removal of 5 bases from V and 5 bases from J, the junction contained 7 bases not matched to a gene. The germline CDR1 and CDR2 sequences are SNHLY and FYNNEI. There are 16 residues in the CDR3.